These 10 T cell receptor beta chains originate from one sample sequenced in a study of control samples from healthy donors and cancer patients. Using immunoSEQ multiplex PCR, the repertoire was profiled, and TCRdb retains in-frame clones only, with some absent. The sample records under 100,000 clones, 85% to 90% being singletons. Source material: PBMCs. The receptors were gathered from a woman aged 45-65 years with colorectal cancer.

This rearrangement joins TRBV4-3 to TRBJ2-7; D is ambiguous. CDR1 LGHNA and CDR2 YSLEER come from the germline V gene. This CDR3 comprises 11 residues. Between the trimmed V and J ends, which lost 3 bases and 3 bases, there was a span of 3 bases. The CDR3 DNA follows: TGCGCCAGCAGCCAGAACTACGAGCAGTACGTC. Encoded protein: CASSQNYEQYV.

The chain has TRBV21-1 and TRBJ2-7; TRBD1, the table's D call, was not compared with the DNA. TRBV21-1 is annotated as a pseudogene. The length of the CDR3 is 18 residues. The CDR3 region is CASSKGHRGESSSYEQYV. Written as DNA, the CDR3 is TGTGCCAGCAGCAAAGGGCACAGGGGGGAGTCGAGCTCCTACGAGCAGTACGTC.

The chain carries TRBV5-1 and TRBJ1-1, with 9 bases aligning to TRBD1. J lost 3 bases, V lost 5 bases, and 5 bases had no gene match. The CDR3 extends over 14 amino acids. The germline V gene has CDR1 SGHRS and CDR2 YFSETQ. The chain's CDR3 is CASRRGQGHTEAFF. The CDR3 DNA sequence: TGCGCCAGCAGACGGGGACAGGGACACACTGAAGCTTTCTTT.

The genes are TRBV6-4 and TRBJ1-1, with TRBD1 matching 7 bases. J was trimmed by 5 bases and V by 2 bases; bases with no gene match: 8. Per the germline V gene, CDR1 is MRHNA and CDR2 is SNTAGT. The CDR3 sequence is 15 residues long. The CDR3 region has the DNA TGTGCCAGCAGTGACAGGGGGCAGTTGCGGACTGAAGCTTTCTTT. Its protein is CASSDRGQLRTEAFF.

This sequence joins TRBV5-6 and TRBJ1-2; 7 nucleotides line up with TRBD1. The CDR3 totals 14 residues. The J segment lost 2 bases and the V segment lost 3 bases, leaving 4 bases of the junction unmatched. Germline CDR1 reads SGHDT; CDR2 reads YYEEEE. The CDR3 DNA reads TGTGCCAGCAGCTCCGGACAGGTCAACTATGGCTACACCTTC. Residues: CASSSGQVNYGYTF.

The gene calls are TRBV7-3 and TRBJ1-2, with D uncertain. Germline V gene lookup returns CDR1 SGHTA and CDR2 FQGTGA. There are 13 residues in the CDR3. The germline V and J ends were trimmed by 5 bases and 4 bases, with 11 bases remaining between them. CDR3 residues: CASSQGPAYGYTF. The CDR3 DNA follows: TGTGCCAGCAGCCAAGGGCCAGCCTATGGCTACACCTTC.

The rearrangement joins TRBV3-1 (or the pseudogene TRBV3-2) to TRBJ2-3, with 8 bases matching TRBD2. The germline CDR1 and CDR2 sequences are LGHDT and YNNKEL (reference sequence). The CDR3 has 16 amino acids. V shed 3 bases and J 2 bases; nucleotides not matched to a gene: 7. Here the CDR3 DNA reads TGTGCCAGCAGCCATGACGAGACTAGCGCCACAGATACGCAGTATTTT. It yields the protein CASSHDETSATDTQYF.

This chain joins TRBV28 and TRBJ1-5; D possibly corresponds to TRBD1 (6 bases). Germline-derived CDR1 and CDR2 are MDHEN and SYDVKM. CDR3 length: 17 amino acids. V was pared by 4 bases and J by 0 bases, with 16 bases between. The CDR3 loop reads CASSSPTGLYSNQPQHF. CDR3 in DNA: TGTGCCAGCAGTTCCCCTACAGGGCTTTATAGCAATCAGCCCCAGCATTTT.

The gene calls are TRBV28 and TRBJ1-5, with 8 bases fitting TRBD1. The CDR3 has 14 residues. The V gene's germline CDR1 is MDHEN and CDR2 SYDVKM. V lost 6 bases and J lost 4; bases outside the gene matches: 5. The CDR3 DNA reads TGTGCCAGCAGCGGGACAGGCAAAAATCAGCCCCAGCATTTT. Amino acid sequence: CASSGTGKNQPQHF.

The chain couples TRBV19 to TRBJ1-1, with a tentative D call TRBD1 (5 bases). Trimming stripped 3 bases from V and 0 bases from J, with 8 bases between. The CDR3 runs 14 residues. Looked up from germline, CDR1 is LNHDA and CDR2 is SQIVND (reference sequence). The CDR3 spells CASSIRGLNTEAFF. CDR3 DNA: TGTGCCAGTAGTATCCGGGGCTTGAACACTGAAGCTTTCTTT.